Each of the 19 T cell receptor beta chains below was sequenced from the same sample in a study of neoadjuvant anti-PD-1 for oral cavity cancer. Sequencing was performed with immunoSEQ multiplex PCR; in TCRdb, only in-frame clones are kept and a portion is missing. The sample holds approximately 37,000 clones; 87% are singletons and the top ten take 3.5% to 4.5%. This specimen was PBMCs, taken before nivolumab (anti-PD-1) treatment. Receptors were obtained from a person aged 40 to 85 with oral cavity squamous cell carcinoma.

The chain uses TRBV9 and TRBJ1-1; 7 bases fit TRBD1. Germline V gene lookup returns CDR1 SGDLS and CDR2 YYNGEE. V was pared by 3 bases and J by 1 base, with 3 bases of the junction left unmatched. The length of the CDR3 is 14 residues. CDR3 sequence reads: CASSARTGNTEAFF. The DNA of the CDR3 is TGTGCCAGCAGCGCTCGGACAGGGAACACTGAAGCTTTCTTT.

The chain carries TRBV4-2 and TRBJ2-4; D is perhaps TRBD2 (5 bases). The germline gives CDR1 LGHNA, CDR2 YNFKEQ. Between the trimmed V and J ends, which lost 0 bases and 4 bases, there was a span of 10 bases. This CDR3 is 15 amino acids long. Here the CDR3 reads CASSQDLSGKNIQYF. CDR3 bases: TGTGCCAGCAGCCAAGATTTGTCGGGAAAAAACATTCAGTACTTC.

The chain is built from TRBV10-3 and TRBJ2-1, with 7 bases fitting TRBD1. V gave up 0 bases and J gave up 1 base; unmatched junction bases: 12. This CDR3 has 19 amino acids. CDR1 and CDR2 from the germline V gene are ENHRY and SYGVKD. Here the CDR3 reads CAISESRTGAGKSYNEQFF. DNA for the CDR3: TGTGCCATCAGTGAGTCACGAACAGGGGCCGGGAAATCCTACAATGAGCAGTTCTTC.

CDR3 amino acids: CASSYPTGGISYEQYF. The CDR3 DNA sequence: TGTGCCAGCAGCTACCCGACAGGAGGGATTTCCTACGAGCAGTACTTC. This sequence joins TRBV7-2 and TRBJ2-7; D is tentatively TRBD1 or TRBD2 (6 bases each). Trimming took off 4 bases at V and 1 base at J, with 17 bases between the two ends. The CDR3 is 16 residues long. CDR1 and CDR2 from the germline V gene are SGHTA and FQGNSA.

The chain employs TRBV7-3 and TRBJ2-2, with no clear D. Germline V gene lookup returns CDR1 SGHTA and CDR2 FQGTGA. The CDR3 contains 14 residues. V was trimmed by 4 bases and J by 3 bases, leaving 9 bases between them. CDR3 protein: CASSSSSYTGELFF. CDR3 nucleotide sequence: TGTGCCAGCAGCTCGTCGTCTTACACCGGGGAGCTGTTTTTT.

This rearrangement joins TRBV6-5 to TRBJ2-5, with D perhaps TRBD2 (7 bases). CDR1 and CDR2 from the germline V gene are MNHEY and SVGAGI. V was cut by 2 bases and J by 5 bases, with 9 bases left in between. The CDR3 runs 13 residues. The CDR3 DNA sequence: TGTGCCAGCAGTTACCGGGGGGCGGAGACCCAGTACTTC. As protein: CASSYRGAETQYF.

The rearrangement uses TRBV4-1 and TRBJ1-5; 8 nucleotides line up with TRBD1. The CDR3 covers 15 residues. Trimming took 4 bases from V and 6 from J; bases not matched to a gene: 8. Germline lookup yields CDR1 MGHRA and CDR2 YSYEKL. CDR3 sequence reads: CASSPWTGTVQPQHF. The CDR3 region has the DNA TGCGCCAGCAGCCCCTGGACAGGGACGGTTCAGCCCCAGCATTTT.

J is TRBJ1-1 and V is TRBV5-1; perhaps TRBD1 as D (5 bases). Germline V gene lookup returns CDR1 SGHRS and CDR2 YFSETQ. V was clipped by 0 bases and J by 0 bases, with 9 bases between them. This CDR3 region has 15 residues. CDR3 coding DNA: TGCGCCAGCAGCTTGGTTCCAGGGCTGAACACTGAAGCTTTCTTT. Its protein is CASSLVPGLNTEAFF.

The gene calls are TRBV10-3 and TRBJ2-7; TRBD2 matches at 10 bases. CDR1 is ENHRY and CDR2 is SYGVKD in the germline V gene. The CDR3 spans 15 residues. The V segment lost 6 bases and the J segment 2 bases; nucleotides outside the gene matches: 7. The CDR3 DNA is TGTGCCATCAGAGGCGGACTAGCGGAGACCTACGAGCAGTACTTC. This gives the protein CAIRGGLAETYEQYF.

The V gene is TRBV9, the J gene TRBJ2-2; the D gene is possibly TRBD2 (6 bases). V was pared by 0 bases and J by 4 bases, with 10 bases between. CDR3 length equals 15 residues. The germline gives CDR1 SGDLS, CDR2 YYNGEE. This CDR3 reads CASSVGGRTTGELFF. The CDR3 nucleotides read TGTGCCAGCAGCGTAGGGGGGAGGACCACCGGGGAGCTGTTTTTT.

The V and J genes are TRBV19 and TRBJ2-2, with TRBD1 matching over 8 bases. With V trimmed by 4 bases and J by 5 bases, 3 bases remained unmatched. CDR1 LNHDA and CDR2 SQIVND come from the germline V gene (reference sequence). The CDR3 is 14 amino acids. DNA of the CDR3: TGTGCCAGTAGTAGGCAGGGGGCTACCGGGGAGCTGTTTTTT. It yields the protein CASSRQGATGELFF. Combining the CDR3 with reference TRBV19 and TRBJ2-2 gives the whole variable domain DGGITQSPKYLFRKEGQNVTLSCEQNLNHDAMYWYRQDPGQGLRLIYYSQIVNDFQKGDIAEGYSVSREKKESFPLTVTSAQKNPTAFYLCASSRQGATGELFFGEGSRLTVL.

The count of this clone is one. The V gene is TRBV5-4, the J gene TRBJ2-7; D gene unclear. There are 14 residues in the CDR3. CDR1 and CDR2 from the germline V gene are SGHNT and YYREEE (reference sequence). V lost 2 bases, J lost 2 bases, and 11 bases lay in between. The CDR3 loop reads CASSLGTRPYEQYF. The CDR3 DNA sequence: TGTGCCAGCAGCTTAGGCACCAGGCCCTACGAGCAGTACTTC.

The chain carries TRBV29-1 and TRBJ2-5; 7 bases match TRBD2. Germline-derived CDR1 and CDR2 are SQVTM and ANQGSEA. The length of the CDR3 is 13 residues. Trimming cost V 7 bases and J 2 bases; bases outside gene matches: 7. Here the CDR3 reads CSASGGGQETQYF. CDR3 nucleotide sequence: TGCAGCGCCTCGGGGGGTGGTCAAGAGACCCAGTACTTC.

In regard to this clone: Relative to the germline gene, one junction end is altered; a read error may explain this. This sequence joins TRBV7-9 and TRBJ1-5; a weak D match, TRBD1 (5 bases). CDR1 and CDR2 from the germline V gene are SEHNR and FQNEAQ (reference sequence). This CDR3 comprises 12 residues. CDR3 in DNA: TGTGCCAGCAGTTTAGGGGAAAAGCCCCAGCATTTT. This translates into CASSLGEKPQHF.

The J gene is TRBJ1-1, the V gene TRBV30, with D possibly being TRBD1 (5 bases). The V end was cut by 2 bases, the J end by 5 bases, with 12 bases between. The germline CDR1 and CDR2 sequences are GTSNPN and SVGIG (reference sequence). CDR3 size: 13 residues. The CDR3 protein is CAWSPGSWTEAFF. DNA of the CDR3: TGTGCCTGGAGTCCAGGGAGTTGGACTGAAGCTTTCTTT.

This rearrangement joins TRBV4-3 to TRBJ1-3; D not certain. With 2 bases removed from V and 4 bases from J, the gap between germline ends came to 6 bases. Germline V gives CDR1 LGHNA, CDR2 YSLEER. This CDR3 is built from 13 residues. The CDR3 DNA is TGCGCCAGCAGCCAAAGCACCGGAAACACCATATATTTT. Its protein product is CASSQSTGNTIYF.

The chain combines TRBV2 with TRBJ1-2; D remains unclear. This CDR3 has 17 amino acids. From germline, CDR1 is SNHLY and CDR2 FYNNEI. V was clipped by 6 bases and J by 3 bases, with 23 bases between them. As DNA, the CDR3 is TGTGCCAGCAGGCAACACCGGCAGGCGGATAGAGACTATGGCTACACCTTC. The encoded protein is CASRQHRQADRDYGYTF.

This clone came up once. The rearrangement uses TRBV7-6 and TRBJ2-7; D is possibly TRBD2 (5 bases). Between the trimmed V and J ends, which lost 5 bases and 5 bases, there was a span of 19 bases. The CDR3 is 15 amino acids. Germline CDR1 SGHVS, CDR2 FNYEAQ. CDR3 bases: TGTGCCAGCAGCGATTCGTCAGAGGGCCGACACGAGCAGTACTTC. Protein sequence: CASSDSSEGRHEQYF.

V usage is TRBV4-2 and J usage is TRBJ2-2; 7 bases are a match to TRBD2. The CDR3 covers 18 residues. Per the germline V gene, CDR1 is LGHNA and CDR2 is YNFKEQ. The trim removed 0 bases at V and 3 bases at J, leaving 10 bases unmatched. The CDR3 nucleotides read TGTGCCAGCAGCCAAGATTTAGTAAGGACTAGGGACACCGGGGAGCTGTTTTTT. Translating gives CASSQDLVRTRDTGELFF.